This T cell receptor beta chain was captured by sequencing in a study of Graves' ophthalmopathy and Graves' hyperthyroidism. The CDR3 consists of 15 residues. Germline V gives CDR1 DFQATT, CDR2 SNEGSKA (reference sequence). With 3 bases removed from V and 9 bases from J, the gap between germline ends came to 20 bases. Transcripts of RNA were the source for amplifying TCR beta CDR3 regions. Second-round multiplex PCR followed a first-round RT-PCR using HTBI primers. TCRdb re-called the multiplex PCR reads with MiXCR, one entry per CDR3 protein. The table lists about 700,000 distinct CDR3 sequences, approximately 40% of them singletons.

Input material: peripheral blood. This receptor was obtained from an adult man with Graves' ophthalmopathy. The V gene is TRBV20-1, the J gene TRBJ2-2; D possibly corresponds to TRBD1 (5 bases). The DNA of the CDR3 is TGCAGTGCTAGTCCCTCGAGTTCAGGGTACCGGGAGCTGTTTTTT. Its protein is CSASPSSSGYRELFF.